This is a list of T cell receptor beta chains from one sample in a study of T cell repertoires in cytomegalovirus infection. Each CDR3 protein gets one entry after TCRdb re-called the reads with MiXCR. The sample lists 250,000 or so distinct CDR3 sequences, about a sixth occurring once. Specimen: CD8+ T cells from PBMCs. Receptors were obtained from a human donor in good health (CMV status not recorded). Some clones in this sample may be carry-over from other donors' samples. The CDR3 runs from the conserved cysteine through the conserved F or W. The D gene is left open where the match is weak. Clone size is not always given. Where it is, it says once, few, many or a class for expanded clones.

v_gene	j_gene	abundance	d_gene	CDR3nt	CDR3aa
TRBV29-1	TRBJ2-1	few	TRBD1	TGCAGCGTTGAAGCGTCCGGCGGACAGGTCTTCTACGGTGAGCAGTTCTTC	CSVEASGGQVFYGEQFF
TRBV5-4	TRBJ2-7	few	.	TGTGCCAGCAGCTCGGTTGGGGTCCAGAGATCCTACGAGCAGTACTTC	CASSSVGVQRSYEQYF
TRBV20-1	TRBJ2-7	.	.	TGCAGTGCTCCTCCAGCAGGGACCTACGAGCAGTACTTC	CSAPPAGTYEQYF
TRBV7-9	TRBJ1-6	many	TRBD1	TGTGCCAGCAGCCGTCCCGGGACAGGGGATTCACCCCTCCACTTT	CASSRPGTGDSPLHF
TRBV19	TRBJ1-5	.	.	TGTGCCAGTATAGGGGGGTACAATCAGCCCCAGCATTTT	CASIGGYNQPQHF
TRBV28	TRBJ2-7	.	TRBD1	TGTGCCAGCAGTGCCGGAACAGGGGTGGGCTACGAGCAGTACTTC	CASSAGTGVGYEQYF
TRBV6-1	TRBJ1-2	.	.	TGTGCCACCTACACCAAAAGGCCGGTACCCTATGGCTACACCTTC	CATYTKRPVPYGYTF
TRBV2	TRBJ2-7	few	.	TGTGCCAGCAGTGAAGTAAGCGGCGCAAGCTACGAGCAGTACTTC	CASSEVSGASYEQYF
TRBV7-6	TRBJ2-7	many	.	TGTGCCAGCAGCTTGGCAGAACCGAGCTCCTACGAGCAGTACTTC	CASSLAEPSSYEQYF
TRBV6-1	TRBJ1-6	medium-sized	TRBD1	TGTGCCAGCACCCCCGGACAGGAGAATTCACCCCTCCACTTT	CASTPGQENSPLHF
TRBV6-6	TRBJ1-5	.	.	TGTGCCACCACCTCCGGACACCTCAATCAGCCCCAGCATTTT	CATTSGHLNQPQHF
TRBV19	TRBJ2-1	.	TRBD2	TGTGCCAGTAGTATAGGGACTAGCGGGGCCTTTGAGCAGTTCTTC	CASSIGTSGAFEQFF
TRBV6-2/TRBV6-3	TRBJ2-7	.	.	TGTGCCAGCAGTTACTCTCCAGGGGCGGAGTACTTC	CASSYSPGAEYF
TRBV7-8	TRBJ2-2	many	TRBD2	TGTGCCAGCAGCCCCGCGGGAGTACTAGCGGCCACCGGGGAGCTGTTTTTT	CASSPAGVLAATGELFF
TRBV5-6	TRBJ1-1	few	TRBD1	TGTGCCAGCAGCTTGGCCAGGGGGGTAATGAACACTGAAGCTTTCTTT	CASSLARGVMNTEAFF
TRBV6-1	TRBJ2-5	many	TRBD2	TGTGCCAGCAGTGAACTAGCGGGGGGGCAAGAGACCCAGTACTTC	CASSELAGGQETQYF
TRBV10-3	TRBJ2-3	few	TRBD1	TGTGCCATCAGTGAGTCGCAGTGGAGACAGGGGGAGGATACGCAGTATTTT	CAISESQWRQGEDTQYF
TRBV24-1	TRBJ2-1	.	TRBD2	TGTGCCACCAGTGATTACCATAGCGGGGGGCCCTACAATGAGCAGTTCTTC	CATSDYHSGGPYNEQFF
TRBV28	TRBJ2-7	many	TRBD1	TGTGCCAGCAGTTTATGGAGGAGGACAGGGCCTTACGAGCAGTACTTC	CASSLWRRTGPYEQYF
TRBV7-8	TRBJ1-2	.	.	TGTGCCAGCAGCCCTATGCGGGGAGGGTTGGACACCTTC	CASSPMRGGLDTF
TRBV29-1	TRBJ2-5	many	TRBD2	TGCAGCGCCTACCCGGGACTAGCAGGGGAGACCCAGTACTTC	CSAYPGLAGETQYF
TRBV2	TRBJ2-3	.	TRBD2	TGTGCCATATTAAGGACTAGCGGCTACACAGATACGCAGTATTTT	CAILRTSGYTDTQYF
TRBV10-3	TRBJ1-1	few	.	TGTGCCATCAGTGAGTCCCCAGGGTATGAAGCTTTCTTT	CAISESPGYEAFF
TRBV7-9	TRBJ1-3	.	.	TGTGCCACCCAGCGTGGAGACTCTGGAAACACCATATATTTT	CATQRGDSGNTIYF
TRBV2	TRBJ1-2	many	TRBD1	TGTGCCAGCAGTGATGGTGGGACAGGGGGGGAGTATTGGGACTATGGCTACACCTTC	CASSDGGTGGEYWDYGYTF
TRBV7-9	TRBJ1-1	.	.	TGTGCCAGCAGCATCCAGGGAATTTTTGATGAAGCTTTCTTT	CASSIQGIFDEAFF
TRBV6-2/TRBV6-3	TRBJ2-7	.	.	TGTGCCAGCAGTTACTCCGTAGGGAACGAGCAGTACTTC	CASSYSVGNEQYF
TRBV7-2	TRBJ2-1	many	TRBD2	TGTGCCAGCAGCTTTAGAGCTAGCGGGGAGTTTTACAATGAGCAGTTCTTC	CASSFRASGEFYNEQFF
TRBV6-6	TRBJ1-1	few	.	TGTGCCAGCAGTTCGAACTGGGTGGACACTGAAGCTTTCTTT	CASSSNWVDTEAFF
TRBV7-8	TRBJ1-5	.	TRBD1	TGTGCCAGCAGCCCAACCCCAATACCCCAGGGGGGGGATATTAGCAATCAGCCCCAGCATTTT	CASSPTPIPQGGDISNQPQHF
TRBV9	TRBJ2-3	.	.	TGTGCCAGCAGCGTTGACTTTGATACGCAGTATTTT	CASSVDFDTQYF
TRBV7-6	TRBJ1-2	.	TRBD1	TGTGCCAGCAGCTACGGACAGGAGAGGAGCTACACCTTC	CASSYGQERSYTF